This T cell receptor (beta chain) was captured in a study of T-cell memory formation after mild COVID-19. Study observations and caveats: Contracting CD4+ clones sat mainly in CM and EM; CD8+ in EMRA. The pre-infection memory compartment contained some responding clones, suggesting cross-reactive memory joined.

Employing constant-segment primers, 5'RACE generated TCR alpha and TCR beta cDNA libraries bearing sample barcodes and UMIs. Each CDR3 protein is one row after TCRdb ran MiXCR on the 5' RACE reads. The table records 150,000 to 200,000 distinct CDR3 sequences, roughly 23% of them present only once. V shed 5 bases, J shed 6 bases, and the junction held 8 bases outside the gene matches. This CDR3 has 14 residues. The germline V gene has CDR1 SEHNR and CDR2 FQNEAQ (reference sequence). This clonotype has at least ten counts. The antigen is undetermined. The TCR comes from an adult woman who had mild COVID-19 (a few samples of this study predate the infection). Cell type and time point are not known. Sequencing input: PBMCs or a T cell subset sorted from them (not recorded which). This rearrangement joins TRBV7-9 to TRBJ2-7; TRBD1 aligns across 9 bases. The CDR3 region is CASSPGTGILEQYF. CDR3 nucleotide sequence: TGTGCCAGCAGCCCCGGGACAGGGATTCTCGAGCAGTACTTC.